This is a list of T cell receptor beta chains from one sample in a study of cytomegalovirus exposure and HLA in healthy donors. The method was immunoSEQ multiplex PCR; TCRdb's version includes in-frame clones alone and lacks a portion of them. The table includes about 170,000 clones, 85% detected once. Sequenced input: PBMCs. These receptors were collected from a boy between 2 and 15 years old in good health and CMV-seronegative. Both conserved end residues are part of each CDR3. The D gene is left open where the match is weak. Size values are once, few and many counts, or a class for expanded clones, and some rows have none.

V gene	D gene	clone size	J gene	CDR3 protein	CDR3 DNA
TRBV6-5	-	-	TRBJ2-3	CASSHSDTQYF	TGTGCCAGCTCCCATTCAGATACGCAGTATTTT
TRBV2	TRBD1	-	TRBJ2-2	CASSPGQGVGELFF	TGTGCCAGCAGTCCGGGACAGGGGGTCGGGGAGCTGTTTTTT
TRBV9	TRBD1	-	TRBJ2-7	CASSGPGTGTSEQYF	TGTGCCAGCAGCGGACCCGGGACAGGGACGTCAGAGCAGTACTTC
TRBV28	-	-	TRBJ2-1	CASSGQEQFF	TGTGCCAGCAGTGGACAGGAGCAGTTCTTC
TRBV28	TRBD1	-	TRBJ1-3	CASSSKQGTGNTIYF	TGTGCCAGCAGTTCCAAACAGGGGACTGGAAACACCATATATTTT
TRBV10-3	TRBD2	once	TRBJ2-3	CASRLAGDPLDTQYF	TGTGCCAGCAGACTAGCGGGGGACCCTCTTGATACGCAGTATTTT
TRBV5-4	TRBD2	-	TRBJ2-7	CASSSGLAGTQQYF	TGTGCCAGCAGCTCTGGACTAGCGGGGACCCAGCAGTACTTC
TRBV27	TRBD2	few	TRBJ2-1	CASSLRREGREQFF	TGTGCCAGCAGTTTGAGGCGGGAGGGACGTGAGCAGTTCTTC
TRBV5-4	-	-	TRBJ1-2	CASSSGDFNGYTF	TGTGCCAGCAGCTCAGGGGATTTTAATGGCTACACCTTC
TRBV30	-	-	TRBJ1-1	CAWSPRMRNTEAFF	TGTGCCTGGAGTCCCCGTATGAGAAACACTGAAGCTTTCTTT
TRBV28	-	few	TRBJ1-5	CASSLGTGNQGNQPQHF	TGTGCCAGCAGTTTGGGTACGGGGAACCAAGGCAATCAGCCCCAGCATTTT
TRBV6-1	-	-	TRBJ1-2	CASSQGAYGYTF	TGTGCCAGCAGTCAGGGCGCCTATGGCTACACCTTC
TRBV18	-	-	TRBJ2-7	CASSRRESYEQYF	TGTGCCAGCTCGCGAAGAGAATCCTACGAGCAGTACTTC
TRBV4-1	TRBD2	-	TRBJ2-3	CASSQVTSGGPGDTQYF	TGCGCCAGCAGCCAAGTAACTAGCGGGGGGCCGGGAGATACGCAGTATTTT
TRBV7-7	TRBD1	-	TRBJ2-1	CASSSGGTGVEQFF	TGTGCTAGCAGCTCGGGCGGGACAGGGGTTGAGCAGTTCTTC
TRBV6-1	-	-	TRBJ1-1	CASSDLLNTEAFF	TGTGCCAGCAGTGATTTATTGAACACTGAAGCTTTCTTT